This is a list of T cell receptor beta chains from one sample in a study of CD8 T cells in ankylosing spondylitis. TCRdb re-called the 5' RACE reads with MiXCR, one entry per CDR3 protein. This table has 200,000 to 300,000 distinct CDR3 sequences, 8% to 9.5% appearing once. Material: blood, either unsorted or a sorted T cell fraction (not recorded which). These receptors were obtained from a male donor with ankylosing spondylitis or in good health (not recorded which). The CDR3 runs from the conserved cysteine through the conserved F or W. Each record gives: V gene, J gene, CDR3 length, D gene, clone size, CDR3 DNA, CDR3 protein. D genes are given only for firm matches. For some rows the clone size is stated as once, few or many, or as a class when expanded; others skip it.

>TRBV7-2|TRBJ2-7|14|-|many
TGTGCCAGCAGCGCTAACAGGATCTCCTACGAGCAGTACTTC
CASSANRISYEQYF
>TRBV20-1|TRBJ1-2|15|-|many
TGCAGTGCTAGAGCCCCCCGCGAATCGTACTATGGCTACACCTTC
CSARAPRESYYGYTF
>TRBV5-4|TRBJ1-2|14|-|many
TGTGCCAGCAGCCAATCAAACAGGCTCTATGGCTACACCTTC
CASSQSNRLYGYTF
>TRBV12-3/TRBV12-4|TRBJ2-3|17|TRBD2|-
TGTGCCAGCAGTTTCTTTTCGGGCACTAGCGTCCCAGATACGCAGTATTTT
CASSFFSGTSVPDTQYF
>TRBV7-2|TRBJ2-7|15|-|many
TGTGCCAGCAGTTTTGACGCCAGTCCTGCCTACGAGCAGTACTTC
CASSFDASPAYEQYF
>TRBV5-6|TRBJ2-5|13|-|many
TGTGCCAGCAGCTTGTATCCACAAGAGACCCAGTACTTC
CASSLYPQETQYF
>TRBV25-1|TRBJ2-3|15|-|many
TGTGCCAGCAGTGAATGGGCAGGCCGCACAGATACGCAGTATTTT
CASSEWAGRTDTQYF
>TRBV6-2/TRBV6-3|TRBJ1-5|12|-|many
TGTGCCAGCAGTCAAATTAATCAGCCCCAGCATTTT
CASSQINQPQHF
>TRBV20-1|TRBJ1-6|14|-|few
TGCAGTGCTAGTGCGGGGGCGCAGAATTCACCCCTCCACTTT
CSASAGAQNSPLHF
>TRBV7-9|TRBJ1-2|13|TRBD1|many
TGTGCCAGCAGCTCTCAGGGGGCGGCTGGCTACACCTTC
CASSSQGAAGYTF
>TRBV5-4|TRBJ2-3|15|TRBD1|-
TGTGCCAGCAGCCCAGCGACAGGGGGCGGGGATACGCAGTATTTT
CASSPATGGGDTQYF
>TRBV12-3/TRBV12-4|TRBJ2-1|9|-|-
TGTGCCACAGGGCATGAGCAGTTCTTC
CATGHEQFF